This T cell receptor (beta chain) stems from a study of blood T cell repertoires in COVID-19. This CDR3 comprises 14 residues. The V segment lost 5 bases and the J segment 7 bases; nucleotides outside the gene matches: 7. Germline values: CDR1 SGHAT, CDR2 FQNNGV. Using immunoSEQ multiplex PCR, the repertoire was profiled, and TCRdb retains in-frame clones only, with some absent. The table shows about 140,000 clones, with about 75% occurring only once. Those who participated ranged in age from about 18 to 89 years and resided in 20 to 25 US areas. This clonotype was obtained from a woman between 50 and 59 years old who had recovered from COVID-19. V is TRBV11-2 and J is TRBJ2-2; 7 nucleotides align to TRBD2. Material for sequencing was PBMCs or T cells enriched from blood (not recorded which). CDR3 coding DNA: TGTGCCAGCAGCGGTAGAGGGACTATCGGGGAGCTGTTTTTT. It encodes CASSGRGTIGELFF.